This entry features one T cell receptor beta chain sequence. This entry belongs to a study of blood T cell repertoires in COVID-19. Study-wide background: Collection of acute and convalescent COVID-19 samples took place in the United States, Italy and Spain.

Original processing methods: Amplification of reference gene primers was used by the study to estimate nucleated cell counts. Using immunoSEQ multiplex PCR, the repertoire was profiled, and TCRdb retains in-frame clones only, with some absent. V and J calls and clone size come straight from that table; D and trimming were deduced from the DNA. In the table there are 250,000 to 300,000 clones, around 86% of which are singletons. Material: peripheral blood. This clonotype was sampled from a woman aged 25 to 39 with active or convalescent COVID-19.

The CDR3: CASSIRAPNSPLHF. The CDR3 region has the DNA TGTGCCAGTAGTATCAGGGCCCCGAATTCACCCCTCCACTTT. V and J are TRBV19 and TRBJ1-6, with a possible D match to TRBD1 (5 bases). V was trimmed by 3 bases and J by 7 bases, leaving 10 bases between them. CDR3 length: 14 amino acids. Germline lookup yields CDR1 LNHDA and CDR2 SQIVND (reference sequence).